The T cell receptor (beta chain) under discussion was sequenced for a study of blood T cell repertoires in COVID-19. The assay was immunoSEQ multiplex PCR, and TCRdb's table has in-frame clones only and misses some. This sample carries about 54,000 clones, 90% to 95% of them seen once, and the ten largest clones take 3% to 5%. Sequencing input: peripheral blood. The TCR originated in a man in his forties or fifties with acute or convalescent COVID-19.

The CDR3 sequence is CASRGGPPAEQYF. CDR3 coding DNA: TGTGCCAGCAGGGGCGGGCCCCCGGCCGAGCAGTACTTC. The chain is built from TRBV6-5 and TRBJ2-7; D possibly corresponds to TRBD2 (5 bases). CDR3 length equals 13 residues. Germline V gene lookup returns CDR1 MNHEY and CDR2 SVGAGI. V was cut by 6 bases and J by 6 bases, with 15 bases left in between.